A single sample is the source of the 8 T cell receptor beta chains below, sequenced in a study of memory CD4+ T cells and cytomegalovirus serostatus. Here immunoSEQ multiplex PCR was the method, and the copy in TCRdb shows in-frame clones only, minus some. The data show about 42,000 clones, roughly 78% seen once. The sort gate was single viable CD3+CD4+CD8-CD45RO+ cells for memory CD4+ T cells. The sample taken for sequencing was memory CD4+ T cells from blood. The receptor set was obtained from an adult in good health and CMV-seronegative.

CDR3 in amino acids: CATSPELSSYEQYF. CDR3 DNA: TGTGCCACCAGTCCAGAATTAAGCTCCTACGAGCAGTACTTC. V and J are TRBV15 and TRBJ2-7; D unclear. Germline V gene data show CDR1 as LNHNV and CDR2 as YYDKDF (reference sequence). V was trimmed by 6 bases and J by 0 bases, leaving 12 bases between them. The CDR3 is 14 amino acids.

This clone was seen a handful of times. The chain combines TRBV4-1 with TRBJ2-7; maybe TRBD2 (5 bases). CDR3 length: 15 residues. Germline V gene lookup returns CDR1 MGHRA and CDR2 YSYEKL. Trimming stripped 4 bases from V and 0 bases from J, with 13 bases between. CDR3 region: CASSRRDIVSYEQYF. CDR3 nucleotide sequence: TGCGCCAGCAGCCGCCGGGATATAGTCTCCTACGAGCAGTACTTC.

This sequence joins TRBV28 and TRBJ1-5; D is unresolved. V was cut by 7 bases and J by 9 bases, with 13 bases left in between. The CDR3 consists of 12 residues. Germline CDR1 MDHEN, CDR2 SYDVKM. The CDR3 region has the DNA TGTGCCAGCACCGTAGACGTTCGGCCCCAGCATTTT. Translation gives CASTVDVRPQHF. Variable domain in full (rest from reference TRBV28 and TRBJ1-5): DVKVTQSSRYLVKRTGEKVFLECVQDMDHENMFWYRQDPGLGLRLIYFSYDVKMKEKGDIPEGYSVSREKKERFSLILESASTNQTSMYLCASTVDVRPQHFGDGTRLSIL.

The V call is TRBV4-1, the J call TRBJ2-3; D is ambiguous. Germline values: CDR1 MGHRA, CDR2 YSYEKL. CDR3 length: 16 amino acids. Trimming stripped 0 bases from V and 2 bases from J, with 12 bases between. The CDR3 sequence is CASSQESPKPTDTQYF. DNA for the CDR3: TGCGCCAGCAGCCAAGAAAGTCCGAAGCCCACAGATACGCAGTATTTT.

The rearrangement uses TRBV5-1 and TRBJ1-1, with D possibly TRBD1 on 6 matching bases. CDR1 and CDR2 from the germline V gene are SGHRS and YFSETQ. V lost 4 bases to trimming and J lost 2 bases, with 12 bases between them. This CDR3 has 14 amino acids. CDR3 amino acids: CASSLYGTNTEAFF. CDR3 in DNA: TGCGCCAGCAGCCTTTACGGGACAAACACTGAAGCTTTCTTT.

The genes are TRBV6-1 and TRBJ1-2, with D unclear. Germline V gene data show CDR1 as MNHNS and CDR2 as SASEGT. V was cut by 3 bases and J by 0 bases, with 14 bases left in between. CDR3 size: 16 residues. This CDR3 is CASSDNLAATNYGYTF. DNA of the CDR3: TGTGCCAGCAGTGATAATTTGGCAGCCACTAACTATGGCTACACCTTC.

This rearrangement joins TRBV7-2 to TRBJ1-1, with D unresolved. The CDR3 contains 10 residues. CDR1 and CDR2 (germline): SGHTA, FQGNSA. V lost 1 base, J lost 11 bases, and 5 bases lay in between. CDR3 nucleotides: TGTGCCAGCAGCTTAGGGAGCGCTTTCTTT. It specifies CASSLGSAFF. Full variable domain (outside the CDR3, taken from reference TRBV7-2 and TRBJ1-1): GAGVSQSPSNKVTEKGKDVELRCDPISGHTALYWYRQSLGQGLEFLIYFQGNSAPDKSGLPSDRFSAERTGGSVSTLTIQRTQQEDSAVYLCASSLGSAFFGQGTRLTVV.

V gene TRBV7-3 combines with J gene TRBJ2-5, with 15 bases identical to TRBD2. The CDR3 runs 17 residues. V was pared by 4 bases and J by 1 base, with 4 bases of the junction left unmatched. The germline V gene encodes CDR1 SGHTA and CDR2 FQGTGA. Here the CDR3 DNA reads TGTGCCAGCAGCTCGGGACTAGCGGGGGGCGGCCAAGAGACCCAGTACTTC. This gives the protein CASSSGLAGGGQETQYF.